This T cell receptor beta chain was recovered during a study of blood T cell repertoires in COVID-19. In the study overall: The study drew acute and convalescent COVID-19 samples from the United States, Italy and Spain. PBMCs, B-cell-depleted T cells, or T cells provided the cDNA or gDNA that made up the material.

Authors' data handling: Amplification from reference gene primers served as the basis for estimated nucleated cell counts. Method: immunoSEQ multiplex PCR; TCRdb's copy keeps in-frame clones and lacks some. For V, J and clone size, that table is used; D and trimming come from the DNA. The profile shows a few hundred thousand clones, 88% of them singletons. The CDR3 is 18 residues long. V was shortened by 2 bases and J by 1 base, with 19 bases between the two germline ends. Germline values: CDR1 SGDLS, CDR2 YYNGEE. Specimen: peripheral blood. The sequence was obtained from a woman between 35 and 50 years old who had recovered from COVID-19. The genes are TRBV9 and TRBJ1-3, with unresolved D. DNA for the CDR3: TGTGCCAGCAGCGTGGGCCTTGGGCGGGAGGGATCTGGAAACACCATATATTTT. Amino acids: CASSVGLGREGSGNTIYF.